This TCR beta chain is from a study of blood T cell repertoires in COVID-19. CDR3 length: 16 residues. Trimming cost V 5 bases and J 1 base; bases outside gene matches: 10. CDR1 is SGHTS, CDR2 YDEGEE, per germline. Profiling relied on immunoSEQ multiplex PCR, and the TCRdb table lists in-frame clones only, not all of them. The sample gives 250,000 to 300,000 clones, 83% of which show up once; approximately 6% is in the top ten. Sequenced: peripheral blood. The TCR originated in a man aged 80 or over with acute or convalescent COVID-19. The J gene is TRBJ1-1, the V gene TRBV5-8; 8 bases line up with TRBD1. In DNA form, the CDR3 reads TGTGCCAGCAGGAAAGACAGGGGCGGTGGGAACACTGAAGCTTTCTTT. It codes for CASRKDRGGGNTEAFF.